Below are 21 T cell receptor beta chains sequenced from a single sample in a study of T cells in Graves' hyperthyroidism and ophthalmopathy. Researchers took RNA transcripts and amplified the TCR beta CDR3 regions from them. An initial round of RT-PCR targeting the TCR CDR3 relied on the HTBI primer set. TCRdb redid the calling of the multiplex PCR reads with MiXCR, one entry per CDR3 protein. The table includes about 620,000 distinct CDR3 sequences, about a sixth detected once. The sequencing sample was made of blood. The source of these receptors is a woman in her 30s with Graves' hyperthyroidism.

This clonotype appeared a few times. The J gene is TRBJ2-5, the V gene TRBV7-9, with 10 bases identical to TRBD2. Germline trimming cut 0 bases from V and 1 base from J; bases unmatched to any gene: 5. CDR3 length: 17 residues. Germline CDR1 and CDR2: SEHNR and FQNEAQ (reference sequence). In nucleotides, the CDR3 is TGTGCCAGCAGCTTAGCCAGGACTAGCGGAGCCCAAGAGACCCAGTACTTC. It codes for CASSLARTSGAQETQYF.

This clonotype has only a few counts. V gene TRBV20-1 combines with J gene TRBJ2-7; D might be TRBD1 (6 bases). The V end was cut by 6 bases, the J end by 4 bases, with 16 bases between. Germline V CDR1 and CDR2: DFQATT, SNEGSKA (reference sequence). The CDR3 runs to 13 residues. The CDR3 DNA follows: TGCAGTGCCCGATCCACAAGGGGGTACGAGCAGTACTTC. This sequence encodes CSARSTRGYEQYF.

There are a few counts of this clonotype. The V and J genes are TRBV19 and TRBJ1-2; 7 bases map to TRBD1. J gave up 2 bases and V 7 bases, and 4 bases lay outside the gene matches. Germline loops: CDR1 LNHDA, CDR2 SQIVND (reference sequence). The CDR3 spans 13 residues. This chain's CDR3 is CASKKQGNYGYTF. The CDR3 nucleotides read TGTGCCAGTAAAAAACAGGGGAACTATGGCTACACCTTC.

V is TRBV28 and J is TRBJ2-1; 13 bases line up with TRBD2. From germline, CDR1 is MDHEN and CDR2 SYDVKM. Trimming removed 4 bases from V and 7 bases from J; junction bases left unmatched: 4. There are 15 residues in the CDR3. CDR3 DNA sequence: TGTGCCAGCAGTTCCGGGACTAGCGGGGAAAATGAGCAGTTCTTC. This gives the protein CASSSGTSGENEQFF.

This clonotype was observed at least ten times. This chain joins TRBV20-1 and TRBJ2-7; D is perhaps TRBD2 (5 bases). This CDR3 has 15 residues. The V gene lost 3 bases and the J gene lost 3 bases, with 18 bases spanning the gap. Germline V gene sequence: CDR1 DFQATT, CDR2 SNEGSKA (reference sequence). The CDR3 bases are TGCAGTGCTAGGGATATCGAGGGAGTGCACTACGAGCAGTACTTC. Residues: CSARDIEGVHYEQYF.

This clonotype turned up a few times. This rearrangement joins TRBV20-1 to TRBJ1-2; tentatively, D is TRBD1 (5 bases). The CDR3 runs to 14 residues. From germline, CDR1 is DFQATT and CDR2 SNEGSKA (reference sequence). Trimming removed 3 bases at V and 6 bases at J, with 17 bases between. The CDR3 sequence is CSARRQVTGDGYTF. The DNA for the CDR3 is TGCAGTGCTAGGAGGCAGGTAACAGGCGATGGCTACACCTTC.

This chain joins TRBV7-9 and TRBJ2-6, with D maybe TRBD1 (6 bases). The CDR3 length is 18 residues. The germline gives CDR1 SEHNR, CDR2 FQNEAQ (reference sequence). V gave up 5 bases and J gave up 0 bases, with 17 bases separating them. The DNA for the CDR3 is TGTGCCAGCAGCGCTCACAGGGTACCCCCCTCTGGGGCCAACGTCCTGACTTTC. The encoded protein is CASSAHRVPPSGANVLTF.

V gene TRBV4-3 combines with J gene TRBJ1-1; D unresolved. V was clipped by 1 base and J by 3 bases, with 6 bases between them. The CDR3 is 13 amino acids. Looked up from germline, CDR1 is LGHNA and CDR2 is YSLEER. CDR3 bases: TGCGCCAGCAGCCAAGCGGCATACACTGAAGCTTTCTTT. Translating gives CASSQAAYTEAFF.

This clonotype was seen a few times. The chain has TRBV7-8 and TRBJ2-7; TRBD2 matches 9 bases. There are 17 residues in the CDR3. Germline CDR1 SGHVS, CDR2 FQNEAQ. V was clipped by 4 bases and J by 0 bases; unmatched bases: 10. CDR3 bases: TGTGCCAGCAGCTCCCAGGCTAGCGGGATAGGCTCCTACGAGCAGTACTTC. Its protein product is CASSSQASGIGSYEQYF.

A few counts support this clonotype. The CDR3: CASSSHLYEQYF. CDR3 DNA sequence: TGTGCCAGCAGCTCCCACCTTTACGAGCAGTACTTC. The gene calls are TRBV7-9 and TRBJ2-7, with D uncertain. Per germline, CDR1 SEHNR and CDR2 FQNEAQ (reference sequence). V dropped 4 bases and J dropped 4 bases, with 8 bases sitting between them. CDR3 size: 12 residues.

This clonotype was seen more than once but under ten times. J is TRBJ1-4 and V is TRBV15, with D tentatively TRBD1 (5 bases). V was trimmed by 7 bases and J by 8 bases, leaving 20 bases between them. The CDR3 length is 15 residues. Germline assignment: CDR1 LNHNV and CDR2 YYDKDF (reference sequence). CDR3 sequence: CATTNSRGEQEKLFF. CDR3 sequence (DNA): TGTGCCACCACGAATTCCCGGGGGGAACAGGAAAAACTGTTTTTT. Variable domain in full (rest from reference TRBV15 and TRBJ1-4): DAMVIQNPRYQVTQFGKPVTLSCSQTLNHNVMYWYQQKSSQAPKLLFHYYDKDFNNEADTPDNFQSRRPNTSFCFLDIRSPGLGDTAMYLCATTNSRGEQEKLFFGSGTQLSVL.

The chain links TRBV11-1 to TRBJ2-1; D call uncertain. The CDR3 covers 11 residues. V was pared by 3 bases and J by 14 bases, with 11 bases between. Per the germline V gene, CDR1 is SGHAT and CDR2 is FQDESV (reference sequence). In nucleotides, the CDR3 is TGTGCCAGCAGCTTGGGCGGAGAAAAGTTCTTC. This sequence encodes CASSLGGEKFF.

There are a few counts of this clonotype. The CDR3, as DNA: TGTGCCAGCCATGGACTAGCGGTCCGGGAGACCCAGTACTTC. Its translation is CASHGLAVRETQYF. The chain recombines TRBV2 with TRBJ2-5; 10 bases match TRBD2. Germline lookup yields CDR1 SNHLY and CDR2 FYNNEI. This CDR3 spans 14 amino acids. Trimming took 8 bases from V and 5 from J; bases not matched to a gene: 8.

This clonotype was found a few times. CDR3 coding DNA: TGTGCCAGCAGCCACTCTACTGGGGCCAACGTCCTGACTTTC. Its translation is CASSHSTGANVLTF. The chain carries TRBV5-5 and TRBJ2-6; D call uncertain. Germline lookup yields CDR1 SGHKS and CDR2 YYEKEE (reference sequence). There are 14 residues in the CDR3. Trimming removed 4 bases from V and 2 bases from J, with 7 bases in between.

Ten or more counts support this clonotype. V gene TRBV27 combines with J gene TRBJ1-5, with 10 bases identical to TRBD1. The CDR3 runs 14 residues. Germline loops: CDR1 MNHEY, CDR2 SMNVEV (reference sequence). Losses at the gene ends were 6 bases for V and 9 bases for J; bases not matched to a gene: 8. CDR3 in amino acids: CASRRQGAPSPQHF. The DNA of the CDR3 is TGTGCCAGCAGGCGACAGGGGGCCCCATCGCCCCAGCATTTT.

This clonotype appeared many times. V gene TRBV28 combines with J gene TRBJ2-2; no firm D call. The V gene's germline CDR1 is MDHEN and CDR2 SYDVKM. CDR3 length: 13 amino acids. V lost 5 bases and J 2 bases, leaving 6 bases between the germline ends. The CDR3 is CASSARNTGELFF. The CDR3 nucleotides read TGTGCCAGCAGTGCCCGTAACACCGGGGAGCTGTTTTTT.

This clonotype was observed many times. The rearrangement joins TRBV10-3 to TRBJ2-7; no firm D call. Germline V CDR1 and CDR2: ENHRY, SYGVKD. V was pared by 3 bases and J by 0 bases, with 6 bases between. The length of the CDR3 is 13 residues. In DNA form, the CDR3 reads TGTGCCATCAGTGATCCTAGCTCCTACGAGCAGTACTTC. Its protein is CAISDPSSYEQYF.

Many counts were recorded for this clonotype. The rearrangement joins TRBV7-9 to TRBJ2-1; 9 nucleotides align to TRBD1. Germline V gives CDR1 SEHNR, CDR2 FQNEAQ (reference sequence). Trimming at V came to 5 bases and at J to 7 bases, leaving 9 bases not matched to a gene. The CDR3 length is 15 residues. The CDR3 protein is CASSHWDRVVNEQFF. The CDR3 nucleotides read TGTGCCAGCAGCCACTGGGACAGGGTCGTGAATGAGCAGTTCTTC.

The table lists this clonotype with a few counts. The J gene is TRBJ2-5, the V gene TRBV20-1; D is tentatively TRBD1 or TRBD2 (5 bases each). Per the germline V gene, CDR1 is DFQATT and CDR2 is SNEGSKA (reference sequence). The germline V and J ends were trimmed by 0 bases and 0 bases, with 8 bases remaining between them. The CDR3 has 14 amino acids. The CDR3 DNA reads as TGCAGTGCTAGAGATTGGGGGAACCAAGAGACCCAGTACTTC. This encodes CSARDWGNQETQYF.

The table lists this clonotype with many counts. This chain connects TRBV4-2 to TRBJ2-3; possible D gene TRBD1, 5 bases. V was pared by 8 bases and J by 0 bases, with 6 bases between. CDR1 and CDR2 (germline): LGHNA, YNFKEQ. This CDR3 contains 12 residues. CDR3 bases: TGTGCCAGCGGGGCAAGCACAGATACGCAGTATTTT. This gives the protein CASGASTDTQYF.

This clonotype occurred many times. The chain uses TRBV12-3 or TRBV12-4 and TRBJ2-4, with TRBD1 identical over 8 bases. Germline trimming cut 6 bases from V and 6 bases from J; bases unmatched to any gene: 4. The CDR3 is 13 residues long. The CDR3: CASRRQGRNIQYF. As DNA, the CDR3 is TGTGCCAGCAGGCGACAGGGGAGAAACATTCAGTACTTC.